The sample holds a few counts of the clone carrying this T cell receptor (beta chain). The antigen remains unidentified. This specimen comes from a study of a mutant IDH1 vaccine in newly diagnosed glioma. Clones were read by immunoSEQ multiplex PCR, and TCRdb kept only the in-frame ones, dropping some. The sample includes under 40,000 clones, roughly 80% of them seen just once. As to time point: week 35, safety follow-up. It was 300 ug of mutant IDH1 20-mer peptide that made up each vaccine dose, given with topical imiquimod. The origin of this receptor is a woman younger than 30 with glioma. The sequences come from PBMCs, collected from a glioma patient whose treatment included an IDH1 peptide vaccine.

The CDR3 reads CASSPLVTGPNTEAFF. The CDR3 nucleotides read TGTGCCAGCAGCCCCCTAGTGACAGGGCCGAACACTGAAGCTTTCTTT. The chain is built from TRBV14 and TRBJ1-1; TRBD1 matches 7 bases. Germline V gene data show CDR1 as SGHDN and CDR2 as FVKESK. The J segment lost 1 base and the V segment lost 4 bases, leaving 9 bases of the junction unmatched. The CDR3 is made up of 16 amino acids.